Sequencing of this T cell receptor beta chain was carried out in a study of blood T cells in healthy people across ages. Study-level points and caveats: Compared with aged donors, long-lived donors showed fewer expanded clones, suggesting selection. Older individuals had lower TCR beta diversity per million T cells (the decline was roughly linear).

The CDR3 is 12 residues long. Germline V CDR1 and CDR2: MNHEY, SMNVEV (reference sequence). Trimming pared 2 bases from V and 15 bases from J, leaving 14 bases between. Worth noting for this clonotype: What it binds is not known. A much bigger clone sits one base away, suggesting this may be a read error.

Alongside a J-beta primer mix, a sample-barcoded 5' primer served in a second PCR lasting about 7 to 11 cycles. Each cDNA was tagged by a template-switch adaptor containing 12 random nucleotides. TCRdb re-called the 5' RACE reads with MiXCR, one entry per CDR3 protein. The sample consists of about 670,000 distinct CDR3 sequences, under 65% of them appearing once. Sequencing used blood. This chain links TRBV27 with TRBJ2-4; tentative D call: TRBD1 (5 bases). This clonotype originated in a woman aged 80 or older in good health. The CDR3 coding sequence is TGTGCCAGCAGTTTACAGGGTGTAGTGCGGTACTTC. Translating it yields CASSLQGVVRYF.